Following are 24 T cell receptor beta chains from one sample sequenced in a study of cytomegalovirus exposure and HLA in healthy donors (dated by TCRdb to about 2017). Libraries were constructed by the immunoSEQ multiplex PCR assay. In TCRdb, the immuneACCESS table is reduced to in-frame sequences with V and J assigned. These tables do not hold every clone; where another copy was compared, an unresolved V gene accounts for under half, and the others remain unexplained. Here the sample has more than 250,000 clones; 86% occur a single time. About 0.91% of the sample is in the top ten clones. Input material: PBMCs. Receptors were obtained from a woman between 18 and 29 years old in good health and CMV-seronegative.

This clone was detected a few times. This sequence joins TRBV4-3 and TRBJ2-7; no definite D call. Trimming pared 1 base from V and 0 bases from J, leaving 10 bases between. This CDR3 spans 15 amino acids. Germline CDR1 LGHNA, CDR2 YSLEER. In DNA, the CDR3 is TGCGCCAGCAGCCAAGTAGCCGCCAGCTCCTACGAGCAGTACTTC. Encoded protein: CASSQVAASSYEQYF.

V is TRBV12-5 and J is TRBJ2-3, with 8 bases lining up with TRBD2. Germline lookup yields CDR1 LGHNT and CDR2 FRNRAP. Losses at the gene ends were 0 bases for V and 5 bases for J; bases not matched to a gene: 13. This CDR3 comprises 18 residues. The chain's CDR3 is CASGLVPSGLGGRDTQYF. DNA for the CDR3: TGTGCTAGTGGTTTGGTACCCTCGGGACTAGGGGGACGAGATACGCAGTATTTT.

This clone was detected once. CDR3 region: CSVEGASSRASEGYTF. In DNA, the CDR3 is TGCAGCGTTGAAGGGGCGAGCAGCAGAGCTTCTGAAGGCTACACCTTC. This sequence joins TRBV29-1 and TRBJ1-2; D remains ambiguous. CDR3 length equals 16 residues. The V gene lost 1 base and the J gene lost 8 bases, with 23 bases spanning the gap. CDR1 and CDR2 from the germline V gene are SQVTM and ANQGSEA.

This chain connects TRBV11-2 to TRBJ2-7; D possibly corresponds to TRBD2 (5 bases). V was shortened by 7 bases and J by 2 bases, with 12 bases between the two germline ends. The CDR3 loop spans 13 amino acids. Germline loops: CDR1 SGHAT, CDR2 FQNNGV. In nucleotides, the CDR3 is TGTGCCAGCACCCCCCCCGGGACCTACGAGCAGTACTTC. It specifies CASTPPGTYEQYF.

This chain uses TRBV5-1 with TRBJ1-1; no firm D call. CDR1 and CDR2 (germline): SGHRS, YFSETQ. With 2 bases removed from V and 4 bases from J, the gap between germline ends came to 9 bases. This CDR3 spans 13 amino acids. The CDR3: CASSLRESTEAFF. For the CDR3, the DNA is TGCGCCAGCAGCTTACGGGAGAGCACTGAAGCTTTCTTT.

The chain uses TRBV9 and TRBJ1-2; D is unresolved. The CDR3 has 13 amino acids. CDR1 is SGDLS and CDR2 is YYNGEE in the germline V gene. V lost 4 bases, J lost 8 bases, and 15 bases lay in between. In nucleotides, the CDR3 is TGTGCCAGCAGCACCGCGGGGTCCCGAGGCTACACCTTC. It is translated as CASSTAGSRGYTF. The variable domain in full, completed from reference TRBV9 and TRBJ1-2, reads DSGVTQTPKHLITATGQRVTLRCSPRSGDLSVYWYQQSLDQGLQFLIQYYNGEERAKGNILERFSAQQFPDLHSELNLSSLELGDSALYFCASSTAGSRGYTFGSGTRLTVV.

The chain uses TRBV7-2 and TRBJ2-7; 7 positions agree with TRBD2. Trimming cost V 1 base and J 6 bases; bases outside gene matches: 9. The germline V gene encodes CDR1 SGHTA and CDR2 FQGNSA. The CDR3 is 15 residues long. In DNA, the CDR3 is TGTGCCAGCAGCTTAGGGGCGGGAGCGGGCTCCGAGCAGTACTTC. This sequence encodes CASSLGAGAGSEQYF. Using reference TRBV7-2 and TRBJ2-7 for the parts outside the CDR3, the full variable domain is GAGVSQSPSNKVTEKGKDVELRCDPISGHTALYWYRQSLGQGLEFLIYFQGNSAPDKSGLPSDRFSAERTGGSVSTLTIQRTQQEDSAVYLCASSLGAGAGSEQYFGPGTRLTVT.

This clone was recorded once. Here the CDR3 DNA reads TGTGCCAGCAGCTTAGGCCAGGGGGTGAACACTGAAGCTTTCTTT. Protein product: CASSLGQGVNTEAFF. The J gene is TRBJ1-1, the V gene TRBV11-2, with 7 bases lining up with TRBD1. With 1 base clipped from V and 0 bases from J, the junction kept 2 bases outside the gene matches. CDR1 is SGHAT, CDR2 FQNNGV, per germline. The CDR3 has 15 amino acids.

The rearrangement joins TRBV29-1 to TRBJ1-4; D is possibly TRBD1 (6 bases). V was trimmed by 7 bases and J by 5 bases, leaving 11 bases between them. Germline assignment: CDR1 SQVTM and CDR2 ANQGSEA. CDR3 length: 12 amino acids. In DNA form, the CDR3 reads TGCAGCGCAGGGGCCCTGAATGAAAAACTGTTTTTT. Protein: CSAGALNEKLFF.

This sequence joins TRBV5-6 and TRBJ1-1, with 9 bases lining up with TRBD1. V lost 4 bases to trimming and J lost 3 bases; unmatched junction nucleotides: 7. There are 15 residues in the CDR3. Germline CDR1 and CDR2: SGHDT and YYEEEE. CDR3 sequence: CASSPGQGGYTEAFF. In DNA form, the CDR3 reads TGTGCCAGCAGCCCGGGACAGGGAGGATACACTGAAGCTTTCTTT.

The chain is built from TRBV7-9 and TRBJ2-7; TRBD2 is a possible D gene (5 bases). The length of the CDR3 is 12 residues. V dropped 6 bases and J dropped 2 bases, with 8 bases sitting between them. The germline gives CDR1 SEHNR, CDR2 FQNEAQ (reference sequence). Written as DNA, the CDR3 is TGTGCCAGCAGACACGGGGCCTACGAGCAGTACTTC. It encodes CASRHGAYEQYF.

The V call is TRBV29-1, the J call TRBJ2-5, with a possible D match to TRBD1 (6 bases). The V and J ends lost 3 bases and 6 bases respectively, with 11 bases between them. The CDR3 consists of 12 residues. From germline, CDR1 is SQVTM and CDR2 ANQGSEA. Here the CDR3 DNA reads TGCAGCGTTGAGTTGGGGGCCAAGACCCAGTACTTC. The encoded protein is CSVELGAKTQYF.

J is TRBJ2-7 and V is TRBV29-1; TRBD1 might be the D (6 bases). The CDR3 loop spans 13 amino acids. Per the germline V gene, CDR1 is SQVTM and CDR2 is ANQGSEA. With 4 bases removed from V and 2 bases from J, the gap between germline ends came to 12 bases. The CDR3 DNA follows: TGCAGCGTTGCAAGGACAGAGACCTACGAGCAGTACTTC. This translates into CSVARTETYEQYF.

This clone is a singleton in its sample. The rearrangement links TRBV7-2 to TRBJ1-3; D may be TRBD1 (6 bases). The germline V gene has CDR1 SGHTA and CDR2 FQGNSA. This CDR3 spans 16 amino acids. V was cut by 5 bases and J by 0 bases, with 14 bases left in between. The CDR3 DNA reads TGTGCCAGCAGCCCCAGAACAGGGCCCTCTGGAAACACCATATATTTT. Protein product: CASSPRTGPSGNTIYF.

The V and J genes are TRBV7-8 and TRBJ2-7, with no clear D. CDR3 length equals 15 residues. The germline V and J ends were trimmed by 1 base and 0 bases, with 10 bases remaining between them. Germline CDR1 is SGHVS and CDR2 is FQNEAQ. This CDR3 is CASSLGGPGSYEQYF. CDR3 nucleotide sequence: TGTGCCAGCAGCTTAGGAGGTCCGGGCTCCTACGAGCAGTACTTC.

The chain links TRBV6-5 to TRBJ1-4; 7 bases match TRBD1. Per germline, CDR1 MNHEY and CDR2 SVGAGI. The CDR3 consists of 14 residues. J lost 8 bases, V lost 3 bases, and 6 bases had no gene match. The chain's CDR3 is CASSYGQGDEKLFF. The CDR3 bases are TGTGCCAGCAGTTATGGGCAGGGGGACGAAAAACTGTTTTTT.

The V and J genes are TRBV19 and TRBJ2-1; TRBD2 might be the D (6 bases). Germline CDR1 and CDR2: LNHDA and SQIVND (reference sequence). The CDR3 loop spans 17 amino acids. Between the trimmed V and J ends, which lost 3 bases and 4 bases, there was a span of 19 bases. CDR3 coding DNA: TGTGCCAGTAGTATGGGGGGTTCAGGGATCAAATACAATGAGCAGTTCTTC. Translation gives CASSMGGSGIKYNEQFF.

The rearrangement links TRBV9 to TRBJ1-1; 8 nucleotides match TRBD1. CDR1 and CDR2 (germline): SGDLS, YYNGEE. The CDR3 covers 14 residues. V lost 1 base to trimming and J lost 5 bases; unmatched junction nucleotides: 4. The DNA for the CDR3 is TGTGCCAGCAGCGTATCAGGGGGCGGGACTGAAGCTTTCTTT. The encoded protein is CASSVSGGGTEAFF.

The chain has TRBV2 and TRBJ1-5; D unresolved. The length of the CDR3 is 12 residues. Looked up from germline, CDR1 is SNHLY and CDR2 is FYNNEI. The V and J ends lost 5 bases and 4 bases respectively, with 6 bases between them. Written as DNA, the CDR3 is TGTGCCAGCAGTACGGGAAATCAGCCCCAGCATTTT. Translating it yields CASSTGNQPQHF.

Concerning this clone: The identical CDR3 is also encoded by other nucleotide sequences in the sample. The CDR3 loop reads CASSSPDQPQHF. DNA of the CDR3: TGTGCCAGCAGTTCCCCCGATCAGCCCCAGCATTTT. The chain employs TRBV28 and TRBJ1-5; D is unresolved. In germline, CDR1 is MDHEN, CDR2 SYDVKM. This CDR3 region has 12 residues. With 4 bases removed from V and 5 bases from J, the gap between germline ends came to 6 bases.

This clone was observed once. V is TRBV2 and J is TRBJ2-4, with a possible D match to TRBD1 (6 bases). The germline CDR1 and CDR2 sequences are SNHLY and FYNNEI. The CDR3 has 14 residues. V lost 6 bases and J lost 0, with 9 bases in between. CDR3 DNA: TGTGCCAGCAGCCTACAGGGAGCCAAAAACATTCAGTACTTC. Encoded protein: CASSLQGAKNIQYF.

The chain has TRBV7-2 and TRBJ1-2; tentative D call: TRBD1 (6 bases). The CDR3 is 17 residues long. Germline CDR1 SGHTA, CDR2 FQGNSA. Trimming removed 1 base at V and 2 bases at J, with 17 bases between. DNA of the CDR3: TGTGCCAGCAGCTTAGTCCTACAGGGCGTGTGGAACTATGGCTACACCTTC. Protein product: CASSLVLQGVWNYGYTF.

This clone was detected once. The chain has TRBV6-5 and TRBJ2-7; D possibly corresponds to TRBD1 (6 bases). Trimming took off 0 bases at V and 0 bases at J, with 9 bases between the two ends. CDR1 and CDR2 from the germline V gene are MNHEY and SVGAGI. The CDR3 loop spans 15 amino acids. The CDR3 is CASSYSRRGSYEQYF. In DNA, the CDR3 is TGTGCCAGCAGTTACTCCCGCAGGGGCTCCTACGAGCAGTACTTC.

This chain uses TRBV12-5 with TRBJ1-5; 7 nucleotides line up with TRBD1. CDR3 length equals 20 residues. The germline CDR1 and CDR2 sequences are LGHNT and FRNRAP. Trimming at V came to 0 bases and at J to 2 bases, leaving 16 bases not matched to a gene. Here the CDR3 reads CASGLVPVDRLIDGNQPQHF. The CDR3 region has the DNA TGTGCTAGTGGTTTGGTACCCGTGGACAGGTTGATAGATGGCAATCAGCCCCAGCATTTT.